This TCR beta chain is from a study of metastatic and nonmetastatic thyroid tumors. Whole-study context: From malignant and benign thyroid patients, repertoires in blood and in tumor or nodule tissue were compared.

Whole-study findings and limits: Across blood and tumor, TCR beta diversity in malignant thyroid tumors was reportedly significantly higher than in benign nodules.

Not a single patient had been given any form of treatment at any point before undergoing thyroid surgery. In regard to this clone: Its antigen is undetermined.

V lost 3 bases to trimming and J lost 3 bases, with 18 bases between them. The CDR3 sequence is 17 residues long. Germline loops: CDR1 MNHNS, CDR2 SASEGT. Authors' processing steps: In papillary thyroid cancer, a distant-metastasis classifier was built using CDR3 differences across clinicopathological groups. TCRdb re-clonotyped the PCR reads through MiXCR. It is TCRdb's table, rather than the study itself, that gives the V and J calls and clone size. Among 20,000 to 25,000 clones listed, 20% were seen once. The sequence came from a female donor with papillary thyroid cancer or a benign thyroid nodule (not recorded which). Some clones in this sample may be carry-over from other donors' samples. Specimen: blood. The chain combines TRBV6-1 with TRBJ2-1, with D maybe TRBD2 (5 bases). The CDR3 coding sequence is TGTGCCAGCAGTGAGTCGCCCAGCATTGGAGGCTACAATGAGCAGTTCTTC. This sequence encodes CASSESPSIGGYNEQFF.